The 25 T cell receptor beta chains reported below all come from one sample, sequenced in a study of patients and donors after allogeneic stem cell transplantation. MiXCR, applied by TCRdb to the RT-PCR reads, yields one record per CDR3 protein. The sample consists of about a million distinct CDR3 sequences, 15% to 20% of them appearing once. The sample comprised blood, either unsorted or a sorted T cell fraction (not recorded which). These receptors were taken from a human donor who was either an allogeneic HSCT recipient or a stem cell or donor lymphocyte infusion donor (not recorded which). It is not recorded whose cells these are; they may come from a transplant donor.

The chain employs TRBV6-5 and TRBJ1-1; 8 nucleotides agree with TRBD1. The CDR3 loop spans 16 amino acids. The germline gives CDR1 MNHEY, CDR2 SVGAGI. J was trimmed by 5 bases and V by 2 bases; bases with no gene match: 10. CDR3 amino acids: CASSYSWTGFVTEAFF. The CDR3 nucleotides are TGTGCCAGCAGTTACAGTTGGACAGGGTTTGTAACTGAAGCTTTCTTT.

This chain connects TRBV19 to TRBJ2-1; D may be TRBD1 or TRBD2 (6 bases each). V was pared by 5 bases and J by 1 base, with 12 bases between. This CDR3 spans 15 amino acids. CDR1 and CDR2 (germline): LNHDA, SQIVND (reference sequence). The CDR3 region has the DNA TGTGCCAGTAGTTATGAAGGGGGGTCCTACAATGAGCAGTTCTTC. This codes for CASSYEGGSYNEQFF.

This clonotype was recorded a few times. Written as DNA, the CDR3 is TGTGCCAGAATCGGTCGACTAGCGGGGCTCCAGCGAAACACCGGGGAGCTGTTTTTT. Its protein is CARIGRLAGLQRNTGELFF. V and J are TRBV5-3 and TRBJ2-2; 11 bases are shared with TRBD2. TRBV5-3 is placed among ORFs of uncertain function. Trimming cost V 6 bases and J 2 bases; bases outside gene matches: 15. The length of the CDR3 is 19 residues.

This clonotype was found many times. The rearrangement uses TRBV4-1 and TRBJ2-7; D call uncertain. The CDR3 extends over 13 amino acids. The V end lost 5 bases, the J end lost 6 bases, and 14 bases lay between the germline ends. CDR1 is MGHRA and CDR2 is YSYEKL in the germline V gene. The CDR3 DNA is TGCGCCAGCAGCTCAGATCTCCAGAGCGAGCAGTACTTC. Translation: CASSSDLQSEQYF.

This clonotype has more than one count but fewer than ten. V and J are TRBV2 and TRBJ2-1, with 8 bases that match TRBD2. The V gene's germline CDR1 is SNHLY and CDR2 FYNNEI. J lost 3 bases, V lost 1 base, and 8 bases had no gene match. This CDR3 spans 17 amino acids. CDR3 sequence reads: CASSEGVLAVVYNEQFF. The CDR3 DNA reads TGTGCCAGCAGTGAAGGGGTACTAGCGGTAGTCTACAATGAGCAGTTCTTC.

This clonotype was seen only a few times. A junction end diverges from the germline sequence, so it may reflect a read error. This chain links TRBV6-2 or TRBV6-3 with TRBJ1-5; TRBD1 is a possible D gene (5 bases). The germline CDR1 and CDR2 sequences are MNHEY and SVGEGT. This CDR3 has 14 amino acids. CDR3 nucleotide sequence: TGTGCCAGCGGCCGCGATCGGGGCAAGCAGCCCCAGCATTTT. It yields the protein CASGRDRGKQPQHF.

This clonotype came up a few times. The rearrangement links TRBV6-6 to TRBJ1-6; D gene uncertain. Deletions cut 2 bases from V and 8 bases from J, with 4 bases between. Germline CDR1 and CDR2: MNHNY and SVGAGI (reference sequence). The CDR3 has 12 amino acids. This CDR3 reads CASSYVDSPLHF. The CDR3 nucleotides are TGTGCCAGCAGTTACGTGGATTCACCCCTCCACTTT.

The rearrangement joins TRBV4-1 to TRBJ2-5, with a weak D call TRBD2 (6 bases). The CDR3 contains 14 residues. In germline, CDR1 is MGHRA, CDR2 YSYEKL. Trimming took 2 bases from V and 1 from J, leaving 8 bases between them. CDR3 DNA sequence: TGCGCCAGCAGCCAAACTAGCCTCCAAGAGACCCAGTACTTC. It is translated as CASSQTSLQETQYF.

In its sample, this clonotype was seen once. The genes are TRBV7-2 and TRBJ2-7; D not certain. CDR3 length equals 15 residues. Germline CDR1 reads SGHTA; CDR2 reads FQGNSA. Trimming shortened V by 5 bases and J by 0 bases, and 14 bases separated the two germline ends. The CDR3 is CASSLAEASSYEQYF. Here the CDR3 DNA reads TGTGCCAGCAGCCTTGCTGAGGCTAGCTCCTACGAGCAGTACTTC.

CDR3 loop: CATSGLDGYEQYF. The CDR3 nucleotides read TGTGCCACCAGCGGACTTGACGGCTACGAGCAGTACTTC. This chain uses TRBV15 with TRBJ2-7; a possible D gene is TRBD2 (5 bases). CDR1 is LNHNV and CDR2 is YYDKDF in the germline V gene (reference sequence). Trimming shortened V by 5 bases and J by 3 bases, and 11 bases separated the two germline ends. The CDR3 runs to 13 residues. Full variable domain (remainder filled in from reference TRBV15 and TRBJ2-7): DAMVIQNPRYQVTQFGKPVTLSCSQTLNHNVMYWYQQKSSQAPKLLFHYYDKDFNNEADTPDNFQSRRPNTSFCFLDIRSPGLGDTAMYLCATSGLDGYEQYFGPGTRLTVT.

In this sample, this clonotype turned up a few times. J is TRBJ2-1 and V is TRBV20-1; tentatively, D is TRBD1 or TRBD2 (5 bases each). This CDR3 region has 12 residues. Trimming left V 6 bases short and J 8 bases short, with 14 bases between. Germline V gives CDR1 DFQATT, CDR2 SNEGSKA (reference sequence). CDR3 in DNA: TGCAGTGCCAGGGAGATGTTGGATGAGCAGTTCTTC. It translates to CSAREMLDEQFF.

The chain uses TRBV11-1 and TRBJ2-1, with 12 positions matching TRBD2. Germline V lookup: CDR1 SGHAT, CDR2 FQDESV (reference sequence). This CDR3 contains 17 residues. V shed 2 bases, J shed 5 bases, and the junction held 7 bases outside the gene matches. DNA of the CDR3: TGTGCCAGCAGCTTACGCGGCCTAGCGGGAGGGAACAATGAGCAGTTCTTC. Protein: CASSLRGLAGGNNEQFF.

This clonotype was counted a few times. The CDR3 protein is CSARNGDRSTYEQYF. CDR3 coding DNA: TGCAGTGCTAGAAATGGGGACAGGTCAACCTACGAGCAGTACTTC. The genes are TRBV20-1 and TRBJ2-7; 8 bases align to TRBD1. The CDR3 sequence is 15 residues long. V was pared by 2 bases and J by 2 bases, with 8 bases of the junction left unmatched. The germline V gene encodes CDR1 DFQATT and CDR2 SNEGSKA (reference sequence).

This rearrangement joins TRBV12-3 or TRBV12-4 to TRBJ1-4, with a tentative D call TRBD1 (6 bases). V was cut by 4 bases and J by 12 bases, with 18 bases left in between. This CDR3 comprises 14 residues. Here the CDR3 DNA reads TGTGCCAGCAGTTCAACAGGGTTTCAGGGAGAACTGTTTTTT. The encoded protein is CASSSTGFQGELFF.

The V call is TRBV10-3, the J call TRBJ1-2; perhaps TRBD1 as D (6 bases). The CDR3 sequence is 16 residues long. Trimming pared 6 bases from V and 2 bases from J, leaving 19 bases between. Germline loops: CDR1 ENHRY, CDR2 SYGVKD. As DNA, the CDR3 is TGTGCCATCAGCCTTCCCCAGGGGAGGGGAAACTATGGCTACACCTTC. Translation gives CAISLPQGRGNYGYTF.

The chain joins TRBV5-5 to TRBJ2-4, with 10 bases matching TRBD1. Per germline, CDR1 SGHKS and CDR2 YYEKEE (reference sequence). Unmatched junction bases numbered 7, after V lost 3 bases and J lost 13 bases. This CDR3 has 13 amino acids. The CDR3 DNA reads as TGTGCCAGCAGCTACTCCCGGGACAGGGGCCAGTACTTC. Residues: CASSYSRDRGQYF.

V gene TRBV2 combines with J gene TRBJ2-2; 8 bases line up with TRBD2. This CDR3 has 18 residues. Germline V gene lookup returns CDR1 SNHLY and CDR2 FYNNEI. Germline trimming cut 5 bases from V and 1 base from J; bases unmatched to any gene: 12. DNA of the CDR3: TGTGCCAGCAGTCTCCGGGTTAACAGCGGGGGGAACACCGGGGAGCTGTTTTTT. This encodes CASSLRVNSGGNTGELFF.

This clonotype appeared many times. The V call is TRBV29-1, the J call TRBJ1-2; 8 bases match TRBD1. The CDR3 covers 14 residues. CDR1 is SQVTM, CDR2 ANQGSEA, per germline. The ends lost 6 bases at V and 0 bases at J; junction bases unmatched: 6. The CDR3 nucleotides are TGCAGCGTACGCGGGACAGGCTCTAACTATGGCTACACCTTC. Residues: CSVRGTGSNYGYTF.

This clonotype was picked up a small number of times. The chain is built from TRBV18 and TRBJ2-1, with TRBD1 matching 7 bases. Germline CDR1 and CDR2: KGHSH and LQKENI. The CDR3 has 16 amino acids. The J segment lost 4 bases and the V segment lost 3 bases, leaving 9 bases of the junction unmatched. CDR3 bases: TGTGCCAGCTCACCGACGACAGGGTCGGGTTACAATGAGCAGTTCTTC. It codes for CASSPTTGSGYNEQFF.

Only a few counts were recorded for this clonotype. The V and J genes are TRBV4-2 and TRBJ1-2; 7 bases match TRBD1. Germline CDR1 reads LGHNA; CDR2 reads YNFKEQ. The CDR3 is 14 amino acids. J gave up 6 bases and V 8 bases, and 12 bases lay outside the gene matches. The CDR3 loop is CASAGDRVSDGYTF. The CDR3 DNA reads as TGTGCCAGCGCAGGTGACAGGGTATCCGATGGCTACACCTTC.

The J gene is TRBJ1-1, the V gene TRBV6-6; D is undetermined. Germline V gene data show CDR1 as MNHNY and CDR2 as SVGAGI (reference sequence). V lost 7 bases, J lost 5 bases, and 11 bases lay in between. This CDR3 comprises 12 residues. The CDR3 DNA is TGTGCCAGCATTGGGAGGGATACTGAAGCTTTCTTT. It translates to CASIGRDTEAFF.

This clonotype was seen a handful of times. The chain recombines TRBV29-1 with TRBJ1-2, with D tentatively TRBD1 (6 bases). The CDR3 runs to 14 residues. Germline V gene data show CDR1 as SQVTM and CDR2 as ANQGSEA. V gave up 0 bases and J gave up 3 bases, with 11 bases separating them. CDR3: CSVEDHRAYYGYTF. CDR3 in DNA: TGCAGCGTTGAAGATCACAGGGCTTACTATGGCTACACCTTC. Together with reference TRBV29-1 and TRBJ1-2, the CDR3 gives the full variable domain: SAVISQKPSRDICQRGTSLTIQCQVDSQVTMMFWYRQQPGQSLTLIATANQGSEATYESGFVIDKFPISRPNLTFSTLTVSNMSPEDSSIYLCSVEDHRAYYGYTFGSGTRLTVV.

This clonotype was recorded a few times. The rearrangement uses TRBV9 and TRBJ1-1; D gene unclear. The length of the CDR3 is 14 residues. CDR1 and CDR2 (germline): SGDLS, YYNGEE. Trimming pared 1 base from V and 0 bases from J, leaving 7 bases between. The CDR3 DNA reads TGTGCCAGCAGCGTAAACGCGATGAACACTGAAGCTTTCTTT. Its translation: CASSVNAMNTEAFF. Using reference TRBV9 and TRBJ1-1 for the parts outside the CDR3, the full variable domain is DSGVTQTPKHLITATGQRVTLRCSPRSGDLSVYWYQQSLDQGLQFLIQYYNGEERAKGNILERFSAQQFPDLHSELNLSSLELGDSALYFCASSVNAMNTEAFFGQGTRLTVV.

This CDR3 is CAISGGGFAYNEQFF. Written as DNA, the CDR3 is TGTGCCATCAGTGGAGGGGGGTTTGCCTACAATGAGCAGTTCTTC. The chain has TRBV10-3 and TRBJ2-1; D is perhaps TRBD1 or TRBD2 (6 bases each). V shed 4 bases and J shed 2 bases, with 12 bases lying between them. The CDR3 loop spans 15 amino acids. Germline V lookup: CDR1 ENHRY, CDR2 SYGVKD.

With respect to this clonotype: At one boundary the junction diverges from the germline segment, which might be a read error. CDR3 residues: CAISARTGSFYCYTF. The CDR3 coding sequence is TGTGCCATCAGTGCTCGGACAGGGAGCTTCTATTGCTACACCTTC. The chain combines TRBV10-3 with TRBJ1-2; 8 bases are shared with TRBD1. Germline CDR1 reads ENHRY; CDR2 reads SYGVKD. The CDR3 extends over 15 amino acids.